These 13 T cell receptor beta chains originate from one sample sequenced in a study of T cell responses to AZD1222 COVID-19 vaccine. Sequencing was performed with immunoSEQ multiplex PCR; in TCRdb, only in-frame clones are kept and a portion is missing. The sample includes some 140,000 clones, around nine tenths of them seen just once. This material consisted of peripheral blood, taken on day 0 of AZD1222 vaccination. The receptors were gathered from an adult in good health.

The J gene is TRBJ2-7, the V gene TRBV3-1 (or the pseudogene TRBV3-2); D unresolved. This CDR3 has 14 amino acids. Germline-derived CDR1 and CDR2 are LGHDT and YNNKEL (reference sequence). V lost 2 bases, J lost 3 bases, and 11 bases lay in between. CDR3 sequence (DNA): TGTGCCAGCAGCCAAAGAATCAGAGACTACGAGCAGTACTTC. Translating gives CASSQRIRDYEQYF.

This rearrangement joins TRBV2 to TRBJ1-1; D unresolved. The CDR3 consists of 11 residues. Germline assignment: CDR1 SNHLY and CDR2 FYNNEI. The V end lost 4 bases, the J end lost 5 bases, and 5 bases lay between the germline ends. The CDR3: CASSGRTEAFF. DNA for the CDR3: TGTGCCAGCAGTGGGAGGACTGAAGCTTTCTTT.

The rearrangement links TRBV3-1 (or the pseudogene TRBV3-2) to TRBJ1-5; D is ambiguous. There are 15 residues in the CDR3. Germline V gene lookup returns CDR1 LGHDT and CDR2 YNNKEL (reference sequence). Trimming took 1 base from V and 4 from J, leaving 11 bases between them. CDR3 sequence reads: CASSQGGRQNQPQHF. The CDR3 bases are TGTGCCAGCAGCCAAGGTGGACGGCAAAATCAGCCCCAGCATTTT.

The chain uses TRBV5-6 and TRBJ2-7; TRBD1 matches 9 bases. Trimming removed 3 bases from V and 5 bases from J; junction bases left unmatched: 6. The CDR3 is made up of 14 amino acids. In germline, CDR1 is SGHDT, CDR2 YYEEEE. The CDR3 DNA follows: TGTGCCAGCAGCTACCAGTGGACAGGGGACGAGCAGTACTTC. Translating it yields CASSYQWTGDEQYF.

In nucleotides, the CDR3 is TGTGCCAGCAGCTTAGGGTTATCGAACACCGGGGAGCTGTTTTTT. This gives the protein CASSLGLSNTGELFF. The rearrangement joins TRBV11-3 to TRBJ2-2; D call uncertain. Germline assignment: CDR1 SGHNT and CDR2 YENEEA. The V end lost 1 base, the J end lost 0 bases, and 6 bases lay between the germline ends. CDR3 length: 15 residues.

The V gene is TRBV27, the J gene TRBJ2-7; weak D call: TRBD1 (5 bases). The CDR3 has 14 residues. The V gene lost 4 bases and the J gene lost 0 bases, with 10 bases spanning the gap. Germline loops: CDR1 MNHEY, CDR2 SMNVEV (reference sequence). CDR3 sequence (DNA): TGTGCCAGCAGTTCAGGGCAGACCTCCTACGAGCAGTACTTC. It codes for CASSSGQTSYEQYF.

J is TRBJ2-7 and V is TRBV19; no definite D call. CDR3 size: 11 residues. Trimming took off 6 bases at V and 5 bases at J, with 8 bases between the two ends. Germline V gene lookup returns CDR1 LNHDA and CDR2 SQIVND (reference sequence). The CDR3: CASRKEHEQYF. CDR3 nucleotide sequence: TGTGCCAGTAGGAAGGAGCACGAGCAGTACTTC.

This chain uses TRBV5-5 with TRBJ1-2; TRBD1 matches 7 bases. Unmatched junction bases numbered 3, after V lost 4 bases and J lost 3 bases. There are 13 residues in the CDR3. CDR1 is SGHKS and CDR2 is YYEKEE in the germline V gene (reference sequence). The CDR3 region has the DNA TGTGCCAGCAGCGACGACAGGGACTATGGCTACACCTTC. As protein: CASSDDRDYGYTF.

J is TRBJ1-1 and V is TRBV5-4; 7 bases fit TRBD1. The junction had 4 bases not matched to a gene; V was cut back by 1 base and J by 7 bases. The germline V gene has CDR1 SGHNT and CDR2 YYREEE (reference sequence). CDR3 size: 13 residues. DNA for the CDR3: TGTGCCAGCAGCTTGACGGGACAGATTGAAGCTTTCTTT. Protein product: CASSLTGQIEAFF.

The rearrangement joins TRBV24-1 to TRBJ2-2; 13 nucleotides line up with TRBD2. The CDR3 covers 17 residues. V trimming: 5 bases; J trimming: 7 bases; junction bases outside the gene matches: 9. Germline CDR1 and CDR2: KGHDR and SFDVKD. DNA of the CDR3: TGTGCCACCAGTGGCCGAGGGACTAGCGGGAACTACGGGGAGCTGTTTTTT. As protein: CATSGRGTSGNYGELFF.

This chain links TRBV7-9 with TRBJ1-1; 9 bases align to TRBD1. This CDR3 region has 15 residues. Per the germline V gene, CDR1 is SEHNR and CDR2 is FQNEAQ (reference sequence). After removal of 5 bases from V and 1 base from J, the junction contained 5 bases not matched to a gene. The CDR3 coding sequence is TGTGCCAGCAGCCCCCGGGACAGGGAGAACACTGAAGCTTTCTTT. It codes for CASSPRDRENTEAFF. Full variable domain (missing parts from reference TRBV7-9 and TRBJ1-1): DTGVSQNPRHKITKRGQNVTFRCDPISEHNRLYWYRQTLGQGPEFLTYFQNEAQLEKSRLLSDRFSAERPKGSFSTLEIQRTEQGDSAMYLCASSPRDRENTEAFFGQGTRLTVV.

This rearrangement joins TRBV4-1 to TRBJ2-7; 9 nucleotides line up with TRBD1. Trimming cost V 2 bases and J 3 bases; bases outside gene matches: 5. Germline CDR1 is MGHRA and CDR2 is YSYEKL. The CDR3 has 15 residues. The CDR3, as DNA: TGCGCCAGCAGCCAACCGACAGGGGGTGGCTACGAGCAGTACTTC. The encoded protein is CASSQPTGGGYEQYF.

The chain links TRBV18 to TRBJ2-7, with D unclear. The CDR3 extends over 14 amino acids. V was clipped by 1 base and J by 2 bases, with 9 bases between them. CDR1 KGHSH and CDR2 LQKENI come from the germline V gene. CDR3 coding DNA: TGTGCCAGCTCACCACTGAGCCAAACCTACGAGCAGTACTTC. Translation gives CASSPLSQTYEQYF.